Below, 26 T cell receptor beta chains from the same sample are listed, as sequenced in a study of blood T cell repertoires in COVID-19. Measured with immunoSEQ multiplex PCR; TCRdb has only the in-frame clones, and not every one. The table includes nearly 80,000 clones, 80% to 85% detected once. What was sequenced was peripheral blood. The source is a man over 45 with acute or convalescent COVID-19.

The V call is TRBV9, the J call TRBJ1-2; possibly TRBD1 for D (5 bases). Deletions cut 4 bases from V and 7 bases from J, with 20 bases between. Germline V CDR1 and CDR2: SGDLS, YYNGEE. CDR3 length: 15 residues. CDR3 sequence (DNA): TGTGCCAGCAGCCCCGACAGTGCCCTCCTTTTTGGCTACACCTTC. It specifies CASSPDSALLFGYTF.

The rearrangement uses TRBV7-3 and TRBJ2-7, with D perhaps TRBD2 (6 bases). Germline loops: CDR1 SGHTA, CDR2 FQGTGA. Between the trimmed V and J ends, which lost 2 bases and 5 bases, there was a span of 13 bases. There are 14 residues in the CDR3. Here the CDR3 DNA reads TGTGCCAGCAGCTTATCGGCGGGGAACCACGAGCAGTACTTC. Protein sequence: CASSLSAGNHEQYF.

J is TRBJ2-7 and V is TRBV6-2 or TRBV6-3; 9 positions match TRBD1. V lost 5 bases and J lost 4; bases outside the gene matches: 12. Germline V lookup: CDR1 MNHEY, CDR2 SVGEGT. The CDR3 spans 16 residues. The CDR3 DNA follows: TGTGCCAGCAGTCTTACCGAGGGGACAGGGACTTACGAGCAGTACTTC. This encodes CASSLTEGTGTYEQYF.

The gene calls are TRBV11-3 and TRBJ2-7; 7 bases agree with TRBD1. The germline V gene has CDR1 SGHNT and CDR2 YENEEA. The CDR3 has 13 amino acids. V dropped 6 bases and J dropped 6; count of bases not matched to a gene: 8. The CDR3 coding sequence is TGTGCCAGCAGTCTCGGGACAGTCGGCGAGCAGTACTTC. Residues: CASSLGTVGEQYF.

This clone was counted once. Other nucleotide sequences from this sample produce the same CDR3. The chain combines TRBV7-3 with TRBJ2-3; 7 positions match TRBD1. Trimming took 4 bases from V and 4 from J; bases not matched to a gene: 2. The germline V gene encodes CDR1 SGHTA and CDR2 FQGTGA. The CDR3 runs to 13 residues. The DNA of the CDR3 is TGTGCCAGCAGCTCCACAGGGGCAGATACGCAGTATTTT. Protein sequence: CASSSTGADTQYF.

This chain joins TRBV10-1 and TRBJ2-7, with TRBD1 as a possible D gene (6 bases). CDR3 length: 12 amino acids. CDR1 is WNHNN and CDR2 is SYGVQD in the germline V gene (reference sequence). The germline V and J ends were trimmed by 8 bases and 2 bases, with 10 bases remaining between them. CDR3 amino acids: CASRDNPYEQYF. Written as DNA, the CDR3 is TGCGCCAGCCGGGACAACCCCTACGAGCAGTACTTC.

V is TRBV19 and J is TRBJ1-4; 9 bases agree with TRBD1. Germline-derived CDR1 and CDR2 are LNHDA and SQIVND (reference sequence). The CDR3 is made up of 17 amino acids. With V trimmed by 7 bases and J by 7 bases, 16 bases remained unmatched. The CDR3 reads CASTDEAVQGAGEKLFF. The CDR3 nucleotides are TGTGCCAGTACCGATGAGGCGGTACAGGGGGCCGGTGAAAAACTGTTTTTT.

The gene calls are TRBV7-2 and TRBJ1-4; 8 positions match TRBD1. The germline CDR1 and CDR2 sequences are SGHTA and FQGNSA. The CDR3 has 14 residues. With V trimmed by 5 bases and J by 8 bases, 7 bases remained unmatched. CDR3 sequence reads: CASSRGQAEEKLFF. The CDR3 coding sequence is TGTGCCAGCAGCCGGGGACAGGCGGAGGAAAAACTGTTTTTT.

The chain employs TRBV11-2 and TRBJ1-3, with D possibly being TRBD1 (5 bases). The CDR3 is 15 residues long. V was cut by 0 bases and J by 2 bases, with 8 bases left in between. Germline CDR1 reads SGHAT; CDR2 reads FQNNGV. The CDR3 protein is CASSLEGHPGNTIYF. The CDR3 region has the DNA TGTGCCAGCAGCTTAGAAGGACACCCTGGAAACACCATATATTTT.

The chain links TRBV7-7 to TRBJ2-3; possible D gene TRBD2, 5 bases. The CDR3 is 14 amino acids. Germline V lookup: CDR1 SSHAT, CDR2 FNYEAQ (reference sequence). Trimming removed 5 bases from V and 0 bases from J, with 9 bases in between. In DNA form, the CDR3 reads TGTGCCAGCAGCGCGACTACCAGCACAGATACGCAGTATTTT. This gives the protein CASSATTSTDTQYF.

The chain uses TRBV4-1 and TRBJ2-1; unclear D gene. Trimming removed 5 bases at V and 2 bases at J, with 7 bases between. CDR1 MGHRA and CDR2 YSYEKL come from the germline V gene. This CDR3 region has 13 residues. This chain's CDR3 is CASSGAPYNEQFF. In DNA, the CDR3 is TGCGCCAGCAGCGGAGCTCCCTACAATGAGCAGTTCTTC.

The chain carries TRBV7-6 and TRBJ2-2, with 14 bases that match TRBD2. Germline CDR1 reads SGHVS; CDR2 reads FNYEAQ. Trimming at V came to 5 bases and at J to 1 base, leaving 12 bases not matched to a gene. The CDR3 is 20 residues long. In nucleotides, the CDR3 is TGTGCCAGCAGCCGGGTTTGGACTAGCGGGGGGATCGGGAACACCGGGGAGCTGTTTTTT. This gives the protein CASSRVWTSGGIGNTGELFF. The whole variable domain, filled in from reference TRBV7-6 and TRBJ2-2, reads GAGVSQSPRYKVTKRGQDVALRCDPISGHVSLYWYRQALGQGPEFLTYFNYEAQQDKSGLPNDRFSAERPEGSISTLTIQRTEQRDSAMYRCASSRVWTSGGIGNTGELFFGEGSRLTVL.

This chain connects TRBV24-1 to TRBJ2-1; 12 nucleotides line up with TRBD1. This CDR3 has 17 amino acids. Germline CDR1 is KGHDR and CDR2 is SFDVKD. V lost 7 bases, J lost 7 bases, and 13 bases stayed unmatched. The CDR3 region is CATSPRGGQGARNEQFF. The CDR3, as DNA: TGTGCCACCAGCCCCCGCGGGGGACAGGGGGCGAGGAATGAGCAGTTCTTC.

This chain connects TRBV10-3 to TRBJ2-7, with 7 bases that match TRBD2. Germline-derived CDR1 and CDR2 are ENHRY and SYGVKD. The CDR3 loop spans 15 amino acids. V shed 4 bases and J 5 bases; nucleotides not matched to a gene: 11. In nucleotides, the CDR3 is TGTGCCATCAGTGTCAATGGCGGGAGTGCCAACGAGCAGTACTTC. This encodes CAISVNGGSANEQYF.

V gene TRBV19 combines with J gene TRBJ1-5; D is possibly TRBD1 (6 bases). This CDR3 has 15 amino acids. V was clipped by 1 base and J by 6 bases, with 13 bases between them. The germline V gene has CDR1 LNHDA and CDR2 SQIVND (reference sequence). The CDR3 protein is CASSIVQGTGQPQHF. CDR3 coding DNA: TGTGCCAGTAGTATAGTACAGGGTACAGGTCAGCCCCAGCATTTT. Supplemented by reference TRBV19 and TRBJ1-5, the full variable domain reads DGGITQSPKYLFRKEGQNVTLSCEQNLNHDAMYWYRQDPGQGLRLIYYSQIVNDFQKGDIAEGYSVSREKKESFPLTVTSAQKNPTAFYLCASSIVQGTGQPQHFGDGTRLSIL.

The chain joins TRBV24-1 to TRBJ2-1; D may be TRBD2 (5 bases). The CDR3 has 14 amino acids. The V and J ends lost 8 bases and 0 bases respectively, with 10 bases between them. Germline V lookup: CDR1 KGHDR, CDR2 SFDVKD. The CDR3 sequence is CATMPGSSYNEQFF. In nucleotides, the CDR3 is TGTGCCACCATGCCGGGAAGCTCCTACAATGAGCAGTTCTTC.

This clone was observed a few times. The gene calls are TRBV5-4 and TRBJ2-5; TRBD2 matches at 9 bases. The CDR3 runs to 14 residues. CDR1 is SGHNT and CDR2 is YYREEE in the germline V gene (reference sequence). With V trimmed by 10 bases and J by 1 base, 8 bases remained unmatched. The CDR3 DNA reads as TGTGCCTATAGCGGGAGCCCGGTCCAAGAGACCCAGTACTTC. Translating it yields CAYSGSPVQETQYF.

V is TRBV30 and J is TRBJ1-5; D ambiguous. V shed 2 bases and J shed 2 bases, with 13 bases lying between them. Germline V lookup: CDR1 GTSNPN, CDR2 SVGIG (reference sequence). This CDR3 has 15 amino acids. The CDR3 DNA is TGTGCCTGGAGTCAAGACTCCCCGGGCAATCAGCCCCAGCATTTT. Amino acid sequence: CAWSQDSPGNQPQHF.

CDR3 sequence reads: CASSQERKGAEQYF. CDR3 bases: TGCGCCAGCAGCCAAGAACGAAAGGGAGCGGAGCAGTACTTC. The chain recombines TRBV4-3 with TRBJ2-7, with a tentative D call TRBD2 (5 bases). The CDR3 runs to 14 residues. V was shortened by 0 bases and J by 7 bases, with 13 bases between the two germline ends. Germline CDR1 is LGHNA and CDR2 is YSLEER.

This clone is classed as medium-sized (0.01 to 0.1%). The chain joins TRBV7-9 to TRBJ2-3, with TRBD2 matching 7 bases. The CDR3 totals 16 residues. V gave up 5 bases and J gave up 0 bases; unmatched junction bases: 8. Germline CDR1 SEHNR, CDR2 FQNEAQ (reference sequence). The chain's CDR3 is CASSPTGRGSTDTQYF. In DNA form, the CDR3 reads TGTGCCAGCAGCCCCACCGGGCGGGGGAGCACAGATACGCAGTATTTT.

The chain is built from TRBV10-3 and TRBJ2-5; 8 positions agree with TRBD1. This CDR3 contains 13 residues. The V segment lost 4 bases and the J segment 4 bases; nucleotides outside the gene matches: 2. The germline gives CDR1 ENHRY, CDR2 SYGVKD. The CDR3: CAISARGPETQYF. The CDR3 DNA sequence: TGTGCCATCAGTGCCAGGGGGCCAGAGACCCAGTACTTC.

The chain links TRBV4-2 to TRBJ2-3, with D possibly being TRBD2 (6 bases). Germline V gives CDR1 LGHNA, CDR2 YNFKEQ. This CDR3 contains 16 residues. Trimming cost V 2 bases and J 2 bases, with 14 bases left between them. For the CDR3, the DNA is TGTGCCAGCAGCCAAAAGCGCGGAGGGTTCACAGATACGCAGTATTTT. This codes for CASSQKRGGFTDTQYF.

V and J are TRBV6-6 and TRBJ2-1; the match to TRBD2 covers 8 bases. The germline V gene encodes CDR1 MNHNY and CDR2 SVGAGI (reference sequence). With V trimmed by 7 bases and J by 6 bases, 14 bases remained unmatched. The CDR3 is 16 amino acids. DNA of the CDR3: TGTGCCAGCATCCCGAGGGGGAGCGGGAGTGTCAATGAGCAGTTCTTC. It yields the protein CASIPRGSGSVNEQFF.

The genes are TRBV6-6 and TRBJ1-3; possibly TRBD1 for D (6 bases). The CDR3 length is 13 residues. Germline CDR1 MNHNY, CDR2 SVGAGI (reference sequence). The germline V and J ends were trimmed by 9 bases and 1 base, with 10 bases remaining between them. This chain's CDR3 is CASAQGSGNTIYF. CDR3 nucleotides: TGTGCCAGTGCCCAGGGGTCTGGAAACACCATATATTTT.

J is TRBJ2-7 and V is TRBV5-1, with 7 bases identical to TRBD2. This CDR3 contains 12 residues. Germline CDR1 reads SGHRS; CDR2 reads YFSETQ. With 4 bases clipped from V and 6 bases from J, the junction kept 4 bases outside the gene matches. For the CDR3, the DNA is TGCGCCAGCAGCCGGGGGGAGGGCGAGCAGTACTTC. It translates to CASSRGEGEQYF.

The chain has TRBV7-8 and TRBJ2-7; TRBD1 is a possible D gene (5 bases). Per germline, CDR1 SGHVS and CDR2 FQNEAQ. The V end was cut by 5 bases, the J end by 5 bases, with 16 bases between. CDR3 size: 14 residues. The chain's CDR3 is CASSNPAGWNEQYF. CDR3 coding DNA: TGTGCCAGCAGCAATCCTGCAGGGTGGAACGAGCAGTACTTC.